The source of this T cell receptor beta chain is a study of cytomegalovirus exposure and HLA in healthy donors. Study background: Around 76% of roughly 430 genotyped donors fell in the Caucasian-associated ancestry cluster. Findings and caveats of the study: When analyzed later, a missense DCLRE1C variant was found to be linked to TCR beta V- and J-gene trimming. Analyses of presence/absence relied on an assumption of roughly uniform sequencing depth across donors.

On this clone itself: The antigen is undetermined.

60 Vbeta and 13 Jbeta primers were used in PCR. Clones were sequenced by immunoSEQ multiplex PCR, and TCRdb holds only the in-frame ones, with some missing. The sample yields under 150,000 clones, around 78% seen once. The V segment lost 0 bases and the J segment 3 bases; nucleotides outside the gene matches: 5. Germline values: CDR1 GTSNPN, CDR2 SVGIG (reference sequence). The CDR3 loop spans 15 amino acids. The sequence came from a woman aged 25 to 45 in good health and CMV-seropositive. This chain connects TRBV30 to TRBJ2-3; 8 positions match TRBD2. Sequencing was done on a sample of PBMCs. The CDR3 DNA reads TGTGCCTGGAGTGTGGGGTTAGCGGGAACAGATACGCAGTATTTT. Translating it yields CAWSVGLAGTDTQYF. Combining the CDR3 with reference TRBV30 and TRBJ2-3 gives the whole variable domain SQTIHQWPATLVQPVGSPLSLECTVEGTSNPNLYWYRQAAGRGLQLLFYSVGIGQISSEVPQNLSASRPQDRQFILSSKKLLLSDSGFYLCAWSVGLAGTDTQYFGPGTRLTVL.